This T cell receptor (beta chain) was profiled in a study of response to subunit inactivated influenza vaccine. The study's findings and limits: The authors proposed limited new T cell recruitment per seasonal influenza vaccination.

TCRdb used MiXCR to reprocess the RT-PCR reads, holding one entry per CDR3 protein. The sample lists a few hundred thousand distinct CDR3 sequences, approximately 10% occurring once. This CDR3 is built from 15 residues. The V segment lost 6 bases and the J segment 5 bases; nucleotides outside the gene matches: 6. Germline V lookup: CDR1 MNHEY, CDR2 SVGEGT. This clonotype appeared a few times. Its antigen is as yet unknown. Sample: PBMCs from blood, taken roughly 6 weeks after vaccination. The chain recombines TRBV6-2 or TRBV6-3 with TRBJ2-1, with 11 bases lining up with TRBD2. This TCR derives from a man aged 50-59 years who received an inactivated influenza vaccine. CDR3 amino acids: CASSVSGGANNEQFF. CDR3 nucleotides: TGTGCCAGCAGCGTTAGCGGGGGGGCCAACAATGAGCAGTTCTTC.